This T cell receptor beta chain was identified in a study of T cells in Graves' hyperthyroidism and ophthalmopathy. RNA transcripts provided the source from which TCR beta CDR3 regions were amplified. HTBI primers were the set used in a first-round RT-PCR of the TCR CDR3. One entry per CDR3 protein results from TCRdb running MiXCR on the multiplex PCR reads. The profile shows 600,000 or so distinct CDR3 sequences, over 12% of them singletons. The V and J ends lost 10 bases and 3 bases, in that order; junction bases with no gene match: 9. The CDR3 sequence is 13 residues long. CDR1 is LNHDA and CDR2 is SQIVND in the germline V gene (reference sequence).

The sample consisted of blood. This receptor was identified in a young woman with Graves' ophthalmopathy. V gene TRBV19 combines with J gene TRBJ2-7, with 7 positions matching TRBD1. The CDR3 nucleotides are TGTGCCACTCTCGGGACAGACCACTACGAGCAGTACTTC. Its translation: CATLGTDHYEQYF.